The clone carrying this T cell receptor (beta chain) was seen repeatedly, ten times or more. Germline and genes: mouse. The read comes to an end 4 residues before the CDR3 does, leaving the germline J gene to fill in the end. The sample contains more than one DNA sequence encoding this CDR3. RNA was extracted and reverse transcribed into cDNA as the sequencing template. Libraries were prepared by immunoSEQ multiplex PCR; TCRdb keeps only in-frame clonotypes and omits some of them. This repertoire lists about 19,000 clones without singletons; approximately 33% sits in the top ten. Germline V CDR1 and CDR2: NSHNY, SYGAGN. V lost 3 bases, J lost 2 bases, and 2 bases stayed unmatched. The CDR3 loop spans 14 amino acids. This record comes from a study of CD8+ T cells in alopecia areata. The pooled cutaneous lymph node cells were sorted using several markers (CD4, CD8alpha, NKG2D, NKG2ACE and others).

V is TRBV13-1 and J is TRBJ2-4, with 8 bases identical to TRBD1. Input material: CD8+ T cells sorted from a lymph node. The sequence derives from a C3H/HeJ mouse with alopecia areata. The strain's MHC type: H2-k. CDR3 sequence reads: CASSGQGSQNTLYF. CDR3 DNA (partial): TGTGCCAGCAGTGGACAGGGGTCTCAAAAC.